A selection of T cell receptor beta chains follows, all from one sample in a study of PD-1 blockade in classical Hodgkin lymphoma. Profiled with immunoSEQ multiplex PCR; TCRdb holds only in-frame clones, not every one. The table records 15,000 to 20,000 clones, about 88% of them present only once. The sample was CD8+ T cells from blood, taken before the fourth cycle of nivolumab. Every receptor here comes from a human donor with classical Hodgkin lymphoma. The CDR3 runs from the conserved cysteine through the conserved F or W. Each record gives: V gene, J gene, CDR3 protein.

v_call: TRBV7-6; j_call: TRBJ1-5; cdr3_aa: CASSLGGTGNQPQHF
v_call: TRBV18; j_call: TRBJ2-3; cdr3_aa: CASSLGQGSTDTQYF
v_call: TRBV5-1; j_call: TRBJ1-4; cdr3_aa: CASSLAGDLNEKLFF
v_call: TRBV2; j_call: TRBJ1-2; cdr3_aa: CASIDGANYGYTF
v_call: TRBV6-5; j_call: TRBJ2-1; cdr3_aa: CASMGESTHEQFF
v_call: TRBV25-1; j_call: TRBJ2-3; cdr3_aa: CASSEGGITITDTQYF
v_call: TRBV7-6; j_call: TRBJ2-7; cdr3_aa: CASSPRVTSYEQYF
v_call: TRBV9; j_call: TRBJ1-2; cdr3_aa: CASSGNAARNGYTF
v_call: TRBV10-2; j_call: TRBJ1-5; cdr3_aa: CASSDIVGTGNNQPQHF
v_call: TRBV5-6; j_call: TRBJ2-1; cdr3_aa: CASSNRPQNEQFF
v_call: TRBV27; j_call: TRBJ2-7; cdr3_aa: CASSLDHRALYEQYF
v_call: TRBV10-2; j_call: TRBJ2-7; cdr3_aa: CASSAGLTYEQYF